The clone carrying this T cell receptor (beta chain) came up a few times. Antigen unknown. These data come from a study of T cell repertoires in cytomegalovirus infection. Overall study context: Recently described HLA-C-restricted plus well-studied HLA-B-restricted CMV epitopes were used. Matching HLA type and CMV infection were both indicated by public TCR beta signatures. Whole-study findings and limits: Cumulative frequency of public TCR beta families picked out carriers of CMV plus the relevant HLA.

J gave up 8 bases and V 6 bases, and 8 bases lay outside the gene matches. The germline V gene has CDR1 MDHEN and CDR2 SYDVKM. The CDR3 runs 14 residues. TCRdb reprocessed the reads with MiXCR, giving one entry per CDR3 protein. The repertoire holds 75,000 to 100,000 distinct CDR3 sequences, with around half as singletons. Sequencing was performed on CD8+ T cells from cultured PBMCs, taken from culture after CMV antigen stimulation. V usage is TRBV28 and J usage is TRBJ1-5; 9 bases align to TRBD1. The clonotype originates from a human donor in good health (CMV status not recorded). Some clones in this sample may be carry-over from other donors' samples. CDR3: CASRGGTGKKPQHF. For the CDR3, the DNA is TGTGCCAGCAGGGGAGGGACAGGGAAAAAGCCCCAGCATTTT.